This record looks at one TCR beta chain sequence and its context. The data were taken from a study of blood T cell repertoires in COVID-19. With 6 bases clipped from V and 2 bases from J, the junction kept 7 bases outside the gene matches. The germline V gene has CDR1 MDHEN and CDR2 SYDVKM. The CDR3 runs to 14 residues. Using immunoSEQ multiplex PCR, the repertoire was profiled, and TCRdb retains in-frame clones only, with some absent. The repertoire consists of over 250,000 clones, with over 80% occurring once and the leading ten covering 10%. This TCR came from a woman aged 70-85 years with COVID-19, enrolled during active disease. The V call is TRBV28, the J call TRBJ2-7; 7 positions match TRBD2. The source material was peripheral blood. The DNA for the CDR3 is TGTGCCAGCAGCTCTATCGGGACTACCTACGAGCAGTACTTC. The encoded protein is CASSSIGTTYEQYF.